This paragraph reports one T cell receptor beta chain. This sample was taken from a study of CD8 T cells in Susac syndrome. V was cut by 3 bases and J by 5 bases, with 16 bases left in between. The CDR3 covers 15 residues. Per germline, CDR1 MGHDK and CDR2 SYGVNS. Multiple sclerosis controls were treatment-naive patients with stable or active relapsing-remitting disease. Random hexamers primed reverse transcription of about 0.5 to 1 ug RNA. Amplification of TCR beta CDR3 used immunoSEQ multiplex PCR across 54 Vbeta and 13 Jbeta. TCRdb reprocessed the immunoSEQ multiplex PCR reads with MiXCR, giving one entry per CDR3 protein. The sample records some 200,000 distinct CDR3 sequences, approximately 90% being singletons.

This chain joins TRBV25-1 and TRBJ1-2; D is uncertain. The sequence was collected from a human donor with multiple sclerosis. The sequenced sample was CD8+ T cells from PBMCs. The CDR3 loop is CASSEVLGGSYGYTF. The CDR3 nucleotides are TGTGCCAGCAGTGAGGTCCTCGGAGGATCATATGGCTACACCTTC.